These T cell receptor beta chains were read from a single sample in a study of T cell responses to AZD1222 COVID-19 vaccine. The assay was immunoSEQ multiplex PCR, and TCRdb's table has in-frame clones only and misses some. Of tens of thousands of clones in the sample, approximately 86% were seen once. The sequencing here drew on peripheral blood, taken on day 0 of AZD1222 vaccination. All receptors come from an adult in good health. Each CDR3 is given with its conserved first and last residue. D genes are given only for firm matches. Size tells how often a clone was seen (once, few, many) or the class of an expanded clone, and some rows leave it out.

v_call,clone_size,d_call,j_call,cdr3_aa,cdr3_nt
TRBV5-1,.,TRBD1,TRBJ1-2,CASSPDGDRTNYGYTF,TGCGCCAGCAGCCCGGATGGGGACAGGACTAACTATGGCTACACCTTC
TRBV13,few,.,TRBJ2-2,CASSFWTGELFF,TGTGCCAGCAGCTTTTGGACCGGGGAGCTGTTTTTT
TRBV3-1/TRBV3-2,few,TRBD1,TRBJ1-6,CASSPKRDRVFSLHF,TGTGCCAGCAGCCCTAAACGGGACAGGGTGTTTTCCCTCCACTTT
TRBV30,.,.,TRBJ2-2,CAWRRRENTGELFF,TGTGCCTGGAGGAGGAGAGAGAACACCGGGGAGCTGTTTTTT
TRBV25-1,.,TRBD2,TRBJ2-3,CASSDLGLGNFGTQYF,TGTGCCAGCAGTGATTTAGGACTAGGGAACTTCGGTACGCAGTATTTT
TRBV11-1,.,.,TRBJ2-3,CASSWGVGDTQYF,TGTGCCAGCAGCTGGGGAGTGGGGGATACGCAGTATTTT
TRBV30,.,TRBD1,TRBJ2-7,CAADRQGISYEQYF,TGTGCCGCCGACCGACAGGGGATCTCCTACGAGCAGTACTTC
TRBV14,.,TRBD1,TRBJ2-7,CASSQPGTGGSEQYF,TGTGCCAGCAGCCAACCCGGGACAGGGGGCTCCGAGCAGTACTTC
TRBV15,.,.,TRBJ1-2,CATSRDPKPTRNGYTF,TGTGCCACCAGCAGAGACCCCAAGCCAACCCGTAACGGCTACACCTTC
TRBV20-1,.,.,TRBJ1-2,CSAPLRGGYTF,TGCAGTGCCCCCCTTCGCGGGGGCTACACCTTC
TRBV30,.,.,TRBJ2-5,CAWSGGSQETQYF,TGTGCCTGGAGTGGGGGGTCCCAAGAGACCCAGTACTTC
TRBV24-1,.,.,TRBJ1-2,CATSDLVGQGSRYTF,TGTGCCACCAGTGATCTCGTGGGGCAGGGGAGTCGCTACACCTTC
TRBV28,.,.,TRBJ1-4,CASSFPLGTNEKLFF,TGTGCCAGCAGTTTTCCGCTCGGAACTAATGAAAAACTGTTTTTT
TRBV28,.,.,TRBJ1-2,CASSSGTGARAGYTF,TGTGCCAGCAGTTCTGGGACCGGGGCCCGAGCGGGCTACACCTTC
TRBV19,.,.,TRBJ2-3,CASSGGLSDTQYF,TGTGCCAGTAGTGGCGGACTTTCAGATACGCAGTATTTT